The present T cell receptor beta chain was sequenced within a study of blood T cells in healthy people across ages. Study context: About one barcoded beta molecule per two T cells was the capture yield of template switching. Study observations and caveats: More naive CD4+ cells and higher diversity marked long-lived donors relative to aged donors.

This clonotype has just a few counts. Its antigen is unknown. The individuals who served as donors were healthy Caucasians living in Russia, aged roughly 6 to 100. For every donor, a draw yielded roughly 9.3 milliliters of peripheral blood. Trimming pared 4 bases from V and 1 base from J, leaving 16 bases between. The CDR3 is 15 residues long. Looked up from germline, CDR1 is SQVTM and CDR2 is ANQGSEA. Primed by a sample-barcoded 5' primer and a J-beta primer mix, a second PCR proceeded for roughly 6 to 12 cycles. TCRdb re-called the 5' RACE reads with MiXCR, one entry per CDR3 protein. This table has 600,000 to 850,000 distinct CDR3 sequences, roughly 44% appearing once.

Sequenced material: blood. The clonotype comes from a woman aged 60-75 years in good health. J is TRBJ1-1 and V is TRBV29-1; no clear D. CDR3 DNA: TGCAGCGTTGCCTGGGGTTGGCAGGAGAACACTGAAGCTTTCTTT. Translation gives CSVAWGWQENTEAFF.